Detailed here is one T cell receptor (beta chain). Its antigen is unidentified. V was shortened by 5 bases and J by 2 bases, with 13 bases between the two germline ends. The germline V gene encodes CDR1 MDHEN and CDR2 SYDVKM. The CDR3 sequence is 14 residues long. Source study methods: After removing out-of-frame reads, under 2.5 million distinct TCRbeta sequences remained. The method was immunoSEQ multiplex PCR; TCRdb's version includes in-frame clones alone and lacks a portion of them. D and trimming were read from the DNA, whereas the V and J calls and clone size are those reported in that table. Of around 84,000 clones in the sample, more than 70% were seen once. The sort gate was single viable CD3+CD4+CD8-CD45RO+ cells for memory CD4+ T cells. Serum IgG to CMV pp150, pp28, p38 and p52 defined serostatus. These data come from a study of memory CD4+ T cells and cytomegalovirus serostatus. Study-level results: A US-trained random forest predicted CMV serostatus with median AUC around 0.9.

The chain carries TRBV28 and TRBJ2-7; D possibly corresponds to TRBD1 (7 bases). Sequencing input: memory CD4+ T cells from blood. The sequence was obtained from an adult in good health and CMV-seronegative. CDR3 amino acids: CASSGGTAAYEQYF. In DNA form, the CDR3 reads TGTGCCAGCAGTGGCGGGACAGCTGCCTACGAGCAGTACTTC.